The sequence of this T cell receptor (beta chain) was determined in a study of brain T cells in children with intractable seizures. Overall study findings and caveats: Patients' HCMV serostatus was unknown; virus specificity rests on CDR3 similarity alone.

Time point here: blood from clinic visit 5 months post-surgery; TSC patient then seizure free. Surgery cases with the highest brain T cell transcript signatures were chosen for sequencing. Pre-surgery treatment included at least one anti-epileptic drug. V lost 0 bases and J 1 base, leaving 0 bases between the germline ends. There are 12 residues in the CDR3. Germline lookup yields CDR1 KGHSH and CDR2 LQKENI. This clone was detected only a few times. Its antigen is undetermined. Some clones are missing from TCRdb's copy, which holds only in-frame ones; the method was immunoSEQ multiplex PCR. The table shows a few hundred thousand clones, with 93% occurring only once.

The TCR originated in a boy under two years old with tuberous sclerosis and intractable seizures. V and J are TRBV18 and TRBJ2-5, with D unclear. Specimen: peripheral blood, collected 4 to 5 months after surgery. In DNA, the CDR3 is TGTGCCAGCTCACCACCCCAAGAGACCCAGTACTTC. The encoded protein is CASSPPQETQYF.